This is a list of T cell receptor beta chains from one sample in a study of T cells expressing NK-cell markers. TCRdb re-called the 5' RACE reads; one entry per CDR3 protein, DNA not given. In all, the sample yields 300,000 to 450,000 distinct CDR3 sequences. Input material: blood T cells: a sorted CD56 or NKG2C T cell subset, CD4+ or CD8+ T cells, or bulk PBMC T cells (not recorded which). The receptors shown here come from a man aged 18 to 69 in good health. CDR3s include the opening cysteine and the closing phenylalanine or tryptophan. Each record gives: V gene, J gene, CDR3 protein.

TRBV4-1	TRBJ2-1	CASSVRLAGTSYNEQFF
TRBV6-5	TRBJ2-7	CASSYRDRNYEQYF
TRBV9	TRBJ2-5	CASSPMTFKGETQYF
TRBV27	TRBJ2-1	CASSLMRGGYNEQFF
TRBV12-5	TRBJ1-1	CASGFRGTEAFF
TRBV7-8	TRBJ2-1	CASSLPPGLAGPYNEQFF
TRBV5-4	TRBJ2-7	CASSLVAGTNYEQYF
TRBV28	TRBJ1-4	CASSDSGGANEKLFF
TRBV7-7	TRBJ2-2	CASSSAPGLAGGNTGELFF
TRBV20-1	TRBJ1-3	CSARDILGRSGNTIYF
TRBV14	TRBJ2-6	CASSQRNVIRAGANVLTF
TRBV7-6	TRBJ2-1	CASRKGDSSYNEQFF
TRBV12-3/TRBV12-4	TRBJ2-1	CASSFRQGRWNEQFF
TRBV11-2	TRBJ2-3	CASSPGLAGRRTDTQYF
TRBV11-2	TRBJ2-2	CASSYSTLAGLNTGELFF
TRBV18	TRBJ1-2	CASSPVPGWDYGYTF
TRBV20-1	TRBJ2-7	CSARESLNRFWEQYF
TRBV28	TRBJ2-3	CASSLWDYSTDTQYF
TRBV2	TRBJ2-5	CASSEMGTEIAETQYF
TRBV7-2	TRBJ2-7	CASSGGTTSPDF
TRBV7-9	TRBJ2-1	CASSRTGLVMGGYEQFF
TRBV7-6	TRBJ2-2	CASSSMDTGELFF
TRBV28	TRBJ2-3	CASTLGLLADTQYF
TRBV10-3	TRBJ2-3	CAISSSGTGFPDTQYF
TRBV7-6	TRBJ1-1	CASSWTMNTEAFF
TRBV7-2	TRBJ1-3	CASSLGTGVYSGNTIYF
TRBV28	TRBJ2-7	CASSLFGPQGEQYF
TRBV6-1	TRBJ1-4	CASTKTGFPNEKLFF
TRBV6-5	TRBJ2-7	CASSYSNRNKGYEQYF
TRBV5-6	TRBJ2-7	CASSQFGTANSYEQYF
TRBV20-1	TRBJ2-2	CSARVQLGIHGELFF
TRBV7-6	TRBJ2-2	CASSSFGAPGELFF
TRBV6-5	TRBJ2-1	CASSSHRDRVRVHNYEQFF
TRBV7-2	TRBJ1-2	CASIPGQGNYGYTF
TRBV7-9	TRBJ1-5	CASSPRAIDRGKRSQHF
TRBV28	TRBJ2-3	CASSLTGGRNTQYF
TRBV7-2	TRBJ2-3	CASSLGGGPNTDTQYF
TRBV6-1	TRBJ1-3	CASSQGGQTGNTIYF
TRBV7-9	TRBJ1-1	CASSDQTNTEAFF
TRBV5-1	TRBJ2-1	CASSFPGSSGHNEQFF
TRBV10-3	TRBJ1-2	CAITDRWGGYTF
TRBV27	TRBJ2-7	CASSPAKGKGGEQYF
TRBV21-1	TRBJ1-6	CASSKQGVSPLHF
TRBV7-8	TRBJ2-4	CASSLASSAALYKNIQYF
TRBV21-1	TRBJ2-5	CASSKVGAKETQYF
TRBV7-2	TRBJ2-2	CASSLLAGGRTGELFF
TRBV28	TRBJ2-1	CASSLSPSSYNEQFF
TRBV6-1	TRBJ2-7	CASRDRGHYEQYF
TRBV5-8	TRBJ2-7	CASSYGSVNYEQYF
TRBV18	TRBJ2-1	CASSPPPRGEQFF
TRBV10-3	TRBJ1-1	CAIRERGKNTEAFF
TRBV4-2	TRBJ2-1	CASSHPNRGDSYNEQFF
TRBV4-1	TRBJ1-2	CASSQDAGGYGYTF
TRBV5-4	TRBJ2-7	CASSTQGMYLDEQYF
TRBV6-5	TRBJ2-7	CASSYSDRGLYEQYF
TRBV7-8	TRBJ1-6	CASSLAQGHNSPLHF
TRBV29-1	TRBJ2-3	CSASVGGRGTDTQYF
TRBV15	TRBJ2-3	CATSRVAGTGADTQYF